The present entry profiles one T cell receptor (beta chain) with its context. The antigen is undetermined. Recent vaccinations or acute infections were absent in the healthy HIV-negative adult donors. Methods used by the authors: Junction-only sequences produced by ImmunoSEQ had no quality scores, so filtering differed. Here immunoSEQ multiplex PCR was the method, and the copy in TCRdb shows in-frame clones only, minus some. The DNA gave D and trimming, while V, J and clone size come from that table. The profile shows roughly 480,000 clones, around 79% of them singletons. These data belong to a study of shared clonotypes between healthy human individuals. Study results and limitations: Limitation of the genetic and exposure-history diversity represented came from the few donors.

Germline lookup yields CDR1 MNHNS and CDR2 SASEGT. The CDR3 covers 15 residues. V trimming: 1 base; J trimming: 6 bases; junction bases outside the gene matches: 5. This chain connects TRBV6-1 to TRBJ1-4; 7 positions match TRBD1. This TCR came from a middle-aged woman in good health. Some clones in this sample may be carry-over from other donors' samples. The sample comprised PBMCs. CDR3 sequence: CASSEVAGGDEKLFF. CDR3 coding DNA: TGTGCCAGCAGTGAAGTGGCAGGGGGAGATGAAAAACTGTTTTTT.